This T cell receptor beta chain appears in the sequencing data of a study of blood T cell repertoires in COVID-19. On the study more broadly: Samples taken during acute and convalescent COVID-19 were collected in the United States, Italy and Spain. In each case, the material was cDNA or gDNA derived from T cells, B-cell-depleted T cells, or PBMCs.

V trimming: 5 bases; J trimming: 4 bases; junction bases outside the gene matches: 5. CDR3 size: 14 residues. The germline CDR1 and CDR2 sequences are MDHEN and SYDVKM. In the original workflow: The assay estimated nucleated cells by amplifying reference gene primers. The assay was immunoSEQ multiplex PCR, and TCRdb's table has in-frame clones only and misses some. V and J calls and clone size are given by that table; D and trimming were obtained from the DNA. The sample carries about 100,000 clones, more than 65% recorded once. V gene TRBV28 combines with J gene TRBJ2-5; 9 nucleotides match TRBD1. The sequenced sample consisted of peripheral blood. This receptor was identified in a woman aged 70-85 years with acute or convalescent COVID-19. The CDR3: CASSARQGGETQYF. In DNA, the CDR3 is TGTGCCAGCAGTGCCCGACAGGGGGGAGAGACCCAGTACTTC.